What follows are 3 T cell receptor beta chains derived from one specimen sequenced in a study of control samples from healthy donors and cancer patients. Assay: immunoSEQ multiplex PCR; the TCRdb copy retains only in-frame clones and omits some. Of approximately 100,000 clones listed, 92% are singletons. Sequenced sample: blood. These receptors were collected from a human donor in good health. The donor label of this sample is uncertain.

V is TRBV2 and J is TRBJ1-4; D is unresolved. Germline loops: CDR1 SNHLY, CDR2 FYNNEI. The CDR3 loop spans 15 amino acids. The germline V and J ends were trimmed by 1 base and 0 bases, with 6 bases remaining between them. The CDR3 DNA reads TGTGCCAGCAGTGAAGAGGGAGCAACTAATGAAAAACTGTTTTTT. This gives the protein CASSEEGATNEKLFF.

This clone was seen a handful of times. J is TRBJ1-6 and V is TRBV19, with a possible D match to TRBD1 (6 bases). The CDR3 has 15 amino acids. V lost 6 bases to trimming and J lost 6 bases, with 15 bases between them. From germline, CDR1 is LNHDA and CDR2 SQIVND (reference sequence). The CDR3 nucleotides read TGTGCCAGTAGAAATGGACGACAGGCTAATTCACCCCTCCACTTT. It specifies CASRNGRQANSPLHF.

J is TRBJ1-1 and V is TRBV6-1; a possible D gene is TRBD1 (5 bases). The CDR3 length is 13 residues. Germline V gene sequence: CDR1 MNHNS, CDR2 SASEGT. Deletions cut 0 bases from V and 5 bases from J, with 7 bases between. CDR3 region: CASSEAGGTEAFF. CDR3 bases: TGTGCCAGCAGTGAAGCGGGGGGGACTGAAGCTTTCTTT.